The 17 T cell receptor beta chains below were found in one sample sequenced in a study of blood T cell repertoires in COVID-19. Libraries were prepared by immunoSEQ multiplex PCR; TCRdb keeps only in-frame clonotypes and omits some of them. The sample lists about 190,000 clones, 84% occurring once. The source material was peripheral blood. The receptor set was obtained from a human donor in a cohort sampled during active COVID-19.

The chain carries TRBV28 and TRBJ1-3; tentative D call: TRBD1 (5 bases). The CDR3 runs to 16 residues. Between the trimmed V and J ends, which lost 5 bases and 4 bases, there was a span of 18 bases. CDR1 MDHEN and CDR2 SYDVKM come from the germline V gene. The CDR3 nucleotides are TGTGCCAGCAGTCAAATACAGGCAGCAGACGGAAACACCATATATTTT. Translated, it gives CASSQIQAADGNTIYF.

This rearrangement joins TRBV9 to TRBJ1-2, with a weak D call TRBD1 (5 bases). Germline CDR1 SGDLS, CDR2 YYNGEE. This CDR3 spans 13 amino acids. V was clipped by 6 bases and J by 3 bases, with 12 bases between them. CDR3 region: CASTQAQDYGYTF. CDR3 nucleotide sequence: TGTGCCAGCACCCAGGCACAGGACTATGGCTACACCTTC.

This clone was counted a single time. The chain carries TRBV19 and TRBJ2-3, with TRBD1 matching over 7 bases. V shed 3 bases, J shed 6 bases, and the junction held 6 bases outside the gene matches. Germline assignment: CDR1 LNHDA and CDR2 SQIVND (reference sequence). The CDR3 runs 14 residues. This CDR3 is CASSIRQGSDTQYF. For the CDR3, the DNA is TGTGCCAGTAGTATTCGACAGGGAAGTGATACGCAGTATTTT. The entire variable domain, with the rest obtained from reference TRBV19 and TRBJ2-3, is as follows: DGGITQSPKYLFRKEGQNVTLSCEQNLNHDAMYWYRQDPGQGLRLIYYSQIVNDFQKGDIAEGYSVSREKKESFPLTVTSAQKNPTAFYLCASSIRQGSDTQYFGPGTRLTVL.

The rearrangement joins TRBV19 to TRBJ2-5; TRBD1 matches at 7 bases. V shed 6 bases and J 1 base; nucleotides not matched to a gene: 5. The germline CDR1 and CDR2 sequences are LNHDA and SQIVND (reference sequence). The CDR3 sequence is 14 residues long. Here the CDR3 DNA reads TGTGCCAGTAGACTTGGGACAGCCCAAGAGACCCAGTACTTC. Translated: CASRLGTAQETQYF.

This clone was recorded only once. The V call is TRBV7-9, the J call TRBJ2-7; 7 bases are a match to TRBD1. This CDR3 is 14 amino acids long. Trimming took 5 bases from V and 5 from J; bases not matched to a gene: 9. Germline V lookup: CDR1 SEHNR, CDR2 FQNEAQ (reference sequence). The CDR3 DNA is TGTGCCAGCAGCCAAGGACAGGTATCGAACGAGCAGTACTTC. It translates to CASSQGQVSNEQYF.

The rearrangement joins TRBV6-1 to TRBJ2-1, with D perhaps matching TRBD1 (6 bases). V was pared by 1 base and J by 3 bases, with 16 bases between. This CDR3 has 17 residues. Germline CDR1 MNHNS, CDR2 SASEGT. CDR3: CASSEGRFRDNYNEQFF. The CDR3 bases are TGTGCCAGCAGTGAAGGTCGATTCCGGGACAACTACAATGAGCAGTTCTTC.

The rearrangement uses TRBV12-3 or TRBV12-4 and TRBJ1-2; 7 nucleotides match TRBD1. With V trimmed by 10 bases and J by 7 bases, 3 bases remained unmatched. The CDR3 has 10 amino acids. The CDR3 here is CAISGGGYTF. The CDR3 DNA sequence: TGTGCCATTTCAGGGGGTGGCTACACCTTC.

The CDR3, as DNA: TGCGCCAGCAGCTCTCAGCCTTCAGCGGCTTCCATTTATGGCTACACCTTC. As protein: CASSSQPSAASIYGYTF. The J gene is TRBJ1-2, the V gene TRBV5-1, with D hard to call. In germline, CDR1 is SGHRS, CDR2 YFSETQ. Trimming stripped 3 bases from V and 5 bases from J, with 23 bases between. The CDR3 runs to 17 residues.

The chain joins TRBV7-6 to TRBJ2-2; 9 bases are a match to TRBD1. The junction had 5 bases not matched to a gene; V was cut back by 4 bases and J by 5 bases. The CDR3 runs 15 residues. Germline V gives CDR1 SGHVS, CDR2 FNYEAQ. This CDR3 is CASSSGQGSTGELFF. In DNA, the CDR3 is TGTGCCAGCAGCTCCGGACAGGGGTCAACCGGGGAGCTGTTTTTT.

V usage is TRBV5-1 and J usage is TRBJ2-2; 7 nucleotides line up with TRBD2. Trimming cost V 4 bases and J 1 base; bases outside gene matches: 10. Germline V lookup: CDR1 SGHRS, CDR2 YFSETQ. The CDR3 has 17 amino acids. CDR3 nucleotides: TGCGCCAGCAGCATACGCGGCTTAGCGGGGAACACCGGGGAGCTGTTTTTT. Protein: CASSIRGLAGNTGELFF.

The V call is TRBV5-1, the J call TRBJ2-3; D unclear. CDR1 is SGHRS, CDR2 YFSETQ, per germline. Trimming cost V 2 bases and J 2 bases, with 6 bases left between them. CDR3 length: 13 residues. Here the CDR3 reads CASSFTITDTQYF. The CDR3 DNA sequence: TGCGCCAGCAGCTTCACTATCACAGATACGCAGTATTTT.

This chain links TRBV7-9 with TRBJ1-2; tentatively, D is TRBD1 (5 bases). Germline-derived CDR1 and CDR2 are SEHNR and FQNEAQ (reference sequence). The CDR3 length is 14 residues. V was cut by 2 bases and J by 3 bases, with 10 bases left in between. The CDR3 loop reads CASSLSRADYGYTF. CDR3 DNA sequence: TGTGCCAGCAGCTTATCCAGGGCAGACTATGGCTACACCTTC.

The chain carries TRBV27 and TRBJ1-2, with D possibly matching TRBD1 (6 bases). The CDR3 is 14 amino acids. CDR1 is MNHEY and CDR2 is SMNVEV in the germline V gene (reference sequence). V was trimmed by 6 bases and J by 5 bases, leaving 16 bases between them. The CDR3 reads CASSTHRDQYGYTF. CDR3 bases: TGTGCCAGCAGCACCCACAGGGACCAATATGGCTACACCTTC.

In this sample, this clone turned up once. The rearrangement joins TRBV4-2 to TRBJ1-5, with D tentatively TRBD1 (6 bases). Per germline, CDR1 LGHNA and CDR2 YNFKEQ. Trimming stripped 0 bases from V and 7 bases from J, with 13 bases between. There are 15 residues in the CDR3. The CDR3 DNA sequence: TGTGCCAGCAGCCAAGATGGACAGACGGGGCAGCCCCAGCATTTT. Translating gives CASSQDGQTGQPQHF.

As concerns this clone: A single base separates this from a much larger clone, so it may be a read error. This same CDR3 is encoded by further DNA sequences in the sample. The gene calls are TRBV4-1 and TRBJ1-2; D is undetermined. Germline CDR1 is MGHRA and CDR2 is YSYEKL. The CDR3 loop spans 14 amino acids. The CDR3 bases are TGCGCTAGCAGCCAGGTAGGAGCTAACTATGGCTACACCTTC. It encodes CASSQVGANYGYTF.

The rearrangement joins TRBV4-1 to TRBJ2-1, with a weak D call TRBD1 (5 bases). Trimming stripped 5 bases from V and 0 bases from J, with 14 bases between. Per germline, CDR1 MGHRA and CDR2 YSYEKL. This CDR3 is built from 16 residues. The CDR3 sequence is CASSKQAVSSYNEQFF. The CDR3 nucleotides read TGCGCCAGCAGCAAACAGGCTGTAAGCTCCTACAATGAGCAGTTCTTC.

The rearrangement joins TRBV15 to TRBJ1-3, with D unresolved. The germline V gene encodes CDR1 LNHNV and CDR2 YYDKDF (reference sequence). V shed 1 base and J shed 0 bases, with 4 bases lying between them. This CDR3 contains 14 residues. CDR3 nucleotides: TGTGCCACCAGCAGAGGGGCCTCTGGAAACACCATATATTTT. This encodes CATSRGASGNTIYF.